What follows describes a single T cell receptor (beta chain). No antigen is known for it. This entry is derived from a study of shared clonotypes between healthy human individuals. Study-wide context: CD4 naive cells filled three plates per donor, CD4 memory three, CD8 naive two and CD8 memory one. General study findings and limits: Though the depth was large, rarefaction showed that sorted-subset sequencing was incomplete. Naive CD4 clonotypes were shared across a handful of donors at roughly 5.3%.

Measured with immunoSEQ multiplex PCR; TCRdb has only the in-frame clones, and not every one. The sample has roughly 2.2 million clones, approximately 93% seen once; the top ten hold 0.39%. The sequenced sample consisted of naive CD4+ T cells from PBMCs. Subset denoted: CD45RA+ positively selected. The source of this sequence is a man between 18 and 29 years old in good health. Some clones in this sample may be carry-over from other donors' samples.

The CDR3 DNA sequence: TGCGCCAGCAGCTTGGAAAGCGGGAGGCCCAACCTCTACGAGCAGTACTTC. Translated: CASSLESGRPNLYEQYF. The chain uses TRBV5-1 and TRBJ2-7; TRBD2 agrees at 9 bases. The germline gives CDR1 SGHRS, CDR2 YFSETQ. With 0 bases clipped from V and 3 bases from J, the junction kept 10 bases outside the gene matches. This CDR3 is 17 amino acids long.